These T cell receptor beta chains were read from a single sample in a study of high-grade serous ovarian cancer treatment subgroups. Profiled with immunoSEQ multiplex PCR; TCRdb holds only in-frame clones, not every one. The sample has more than 6,000 clones; 78% are singletons. The sample comprised tumor tissue. These receptors were collected from a human donor with high-grade serous ovarian cancer. Both conserved end residues are part of each CDR3. The order of the fields is D gene, V gene, clone size, CDR3 length, J gene, CDR3 DNA, CDR3 protein. The D gene is left open where the match is weak. Clone size, where shown, is once, few, many, or a class for clones that have expanded.

D: TRBD1; V: TRBV28; size: .; length: 13; J: TRBJ1-2; DNA: TGTGCCAGCAGTCGGGACAGCCGCTATGGCTACACCTTC; CDR3: CASSRDSRYGYTF
D: TRBD2; V: TRBV11-3; size: .; length: 13; J: TRBJ2-1; DNA: TGTGCCAGCAGGGCTAGCGGGAGTACACCTCAGTTCTTC; CDR3: CASRASGSTPQFF
D: TRBD1; V: TRBV18; size: .; length: 15; J: TRBJ1-5; DNA: TGTGCCAGCTCCCGGGACAGCCCCGGGGGTCAGCCCCAGCATTTT; CDR3: CASSRDSPGGQPQHF
D: TRBD1; V: TRBV7-2; size: medium-sized; length: 15; J: TRBJ1-1; DNA: TGTGCCAGCAGCCCAAGACAGGGGGCGAACACTGAAGCTTTCTTT; CDR3: CASSPRQGANTEAFF
D: .; V: TRBV7-9; size: once; length: 12; J: TRBJ2-7; DNA: TGTGCCAGCAGCTTAGTTGGGGCCGAGCAGTACTTC; CDR3: CASSLVGAEQYF
D: TRBD1; V: TRBV29-1; size: .; length: 12; J: TRBJ1-1; DNA: TGCAGCGTGAACAGGGGGCTAGGTGAAGCTTTCTTT; CDR3: CSVNRGLGEAFF
D: TRBD1; V: TRBV11-2; size: .; length: 15; J: TRBJ1-4; DNA: TGTGCCAGCAGTTCCGAGGGGGCCTGGGGAGAAAAACTGTTTTTT; CDR3: CASSSEGAWGEKLFF
D: TRBD2; V: TRBV30; size: .; length: 18; J: TRBJ2-3; DNA: TGTGCCTGGAGAGGTCGGCGGGAGGAGGGTGTAGTCTCAGATACGCAGTATTTT; CDR3: CAWRGRREEGVVSDTQYF
D: .; V: TRBV11-3; size: .; length: 13; J: TRBJ2-3; DNA: TGTGCCAGCGCGGCAGGGAGCACAGATACGCAGTATTTT; CDR3: CASAAGSTDTQYF
D: TRBD1; V: TRBV25-1; size: .; length: 15; J: TRBJ2-1; DNA: TGTGCCAGCAGTGAGACAGGGGGTTTATACAATGAGCAGTTCTTC; CDR3: CASSETGGLYNEQFF
D: .; V: TRBV5-4; size: .; length: 15; J: TRBJ1-2; DNA: TGTGCCAGCAGCTTGAAGGCAGCCTCCCTTTATGGCTACACCTTC; CDR3: CASSLKAASLYGYTF
D: .; V: TRBV19; size: .; length: 15; J: TRBJ1-5; DNA: TGTGCCAGTAGTATGCCCGGGTTTCGGGATCAGCCCCAGCATTTT; CDR3: CASSMPGFRDQPQHF
D: .; V: TRBV9; size: .; length: 17; J: TRBJ1-3; DNA: TGTGCCAGCAGCGTAGGAACGGCCCCTACCTCTGGAAACACCATATATTTT; CDR3: CASSVGTAPTSGNTIYF
D: .; V: TRBV19; size: .; length: 17; J: TRBJ1-5; DNA: TGTGCCAGTAGTATAGATCACGCGGGGACGCAAATGGGGCCCCAGCATTTT; CDR3: CASSIDHAGTQMGPQHF
D: .; V: TRBV30; size: few; length: 14; J: TRBJ1-6; DNA: TGTGCCTGGAGTGATGGGAAGGGCGGTTCACCCCTCCACTTT; CDR3: CAWSDGKGGSPLHF
D: .; V: TRBV11-2; size: .; length: 17; J: TRBJ2-3; DNA: TGTGCCAGCAGCTCGAATGGGGAAGCGGACTATACAGATACGCAGTATTTT; CDR3: CASSSNGEADYTDTQYF
D: .; V: TRBV9; size: .; length: 17; J: TRBJ1-3; DNA: TGTGCCAGCAGCGTAGGGGTTGGAGGGATTACCGGAAACACCATATATTTT; CDR3: CASSVGVGGITGNTIYF
D: .; V: TRBV6-6; size: .; length: 12; J: TRBJ1-3; DNA: TGTGCCTCCCGCCCCTCTGGAAACACCATATATTTT; CDR3: CASRPSGNTIYF
D: .; V: TRBV27; size: .; length: 15; J: TRBJ2-5; DNA: TGTGCCAGCAGTTTATTGGGTGCTGGCCAAGAGACCCAGTACTTC; CDR3: CASSLLGAGQETQYF